The entry below describes one T cell receptor beta chain. The source of the sample is a study of blood T cell repertoires in COVID-19. The data were produced by immunoSEQ multiplex PCR, yet TCRdb's version contains in-frame clones alone and is incomplete. The sample holds some 130,000 clones; roughly 87% are singletons and the top ten take 15% to 20%. The V gene lost 5 bases and the J gene lost 5 bases, with 16 bases spanning the gap. Germline V lookup: CDR1 MNHEY, CDR2 SMNVEV (reference sequence). The CDR3 runs 16 residues. Participants were placed into cohorts based on the clinical history they reported. The study counted Cohort 3 donors as recovered given two negative PCRs, clearance, or symptom resolution.

The source is a young man who had recovered from COVID-19. The material sequenced was PBMCs or T cells enriched from blood (not recorded which). The chain couples TRBV27 to TRBJ1-6; tentative D call: TRBD1 (6 bases). As DNA, the CDR3 is TGTGCCAGCAGTCAAGCTTACAGGGTCGATAATTCACCCCTCCACTTT. Protein: CASSQAYRVDNSPLHF.